This entry is about one TCR beta chain. No antigen is known for it. The library was obtained by the immunoSEQ multiplex PCR assay. TCRbeta CDR3 sequencing was carried out by Adaptive Biotechnologies. The source study handled its data this way. To assess repertoire similarity, the researchers used the Chao-modified Jaccard index along with median clonotype overlap taken from 200 random subsamples at equal sample size. The similarity analyses were based on either productive nucleotide sequences or amino acid sequences translated in silico. Hierarchical clustering with single linkage and t-SNE based on Chao-modified Jaccard distances were used to compare repertoires. After normalising for sample size, the researchers measured repertoire diversity with the Renyi index across a range of alpha values. In its TCRdb copy, this immuneACCESS table keeps in-frame sequences only and misses some clones. Where compared with another copy, unresolved V genes explain less than half of these, and the others have no known cause. The V and J calls and clone size are taken from that table; D and trimming were inferred from the DNA. The table of this sample itemizes under 3,500 clones. About 11% of the sample belongs to the ten largest clones.

The data are from a study of synovial regulatory T cells in juvenile arthritis (dated by TCRdb to between 2015 and 2017). For context, the study as a whole: Of the sequenced patients, roughly 6 received methotrexate, one received methotrexate plus infliximab, three were therapy-naive, and one had no treatment information. TCRbeta CDR3 repertoires of blood iaTreg cells, other blood Treg cells and synovial fluid Treg cells from matched patient samples were compared in the study. Effector T cell subsets from the study cohort were also sequenced for comparisons, but the Treg dataset by itself includes only blood Treg cells and synovial fluid Treg cells. Treg and Teff subsets from roughly 10 JIA patients with active disease were included in the TCR repertoire comparisons. General findings and caveats noted by the study authors: Across patients, iaTreg TCR repertoires were largely private and overlapped partially with synovial Teff repertoires and blood CPL repertoires. More CDR3 sequences were shared by synovial Treg cells with iaTreg cells than with other blood Treg cells, and a closer relation was confirmed by Chao-Jaccard similarity.

The synovial samples consisted of synovial fluid collected together with matched peripheral blood from each patient with active arthritis. TCR repertoire donors were some 11 juvenile idiopathic arthritis patients with active disease who had not reached inactive disease, 3 polyarticular and 8 oligoarticular. A median age of nearly 12 years (range roughly 2.1-22.9) and a median disease duration of approximately 7 years (range 0.2-19.1) were recorded for the TCR-sequenced patients. FOXP3 TSDR demethylation in synovial Treg cells was comparable to that in blood Treg cells and healthy-donor Treg cells, which supports bona fide regulatory lineage commitment. The samples used for TCR repertoire analysis were collected at two centres in Italy. The receptor's source is a donor aged 2 to 35 with juvenile idiopathic arthritis. Source material: Treg cells from the synovium.

The CDR3 region has the sequence CASSLSLTAYEQYF. This receptor chain uses TRBV7-2 and TRBJ2-7. For CDR1 and CDR2, the germline V gene lists SGHTA and FQGNSA. The CDR3 runs 14 residues from the cysteine to the phenylalanine. The nucleotide record is missing.